Here is one TCR beta chain with its context. Antigen unknown. As for time point: after dendritic cell vaccination, including at tumor progression/relapse. The data were taken from a study of glioma-infiltrating T cells after dendritic cell vaccination. Study-level findings and limits: TCR clonality showed no direct relationship with survival.

Germline trimming cut 0 bases from V and 5 bases from J; bases unmatched to any gene: 7. This CDR3 has 16 amino acids. The germline gives CDR1 LGHNA, CDR2 YSLEER. Some clones are missing from TCRdb's copy, which holds only in-frame ones; the method was immunoSEQ multiplex PCR. The top ten hold under 8.5% of the sample, which has approximately 85,000 clones, 85% seen once. The genes are TRBV4-3 and TRBJ1-2, with 9 bases that match TRBD1. This TCR was sampled from a human donor with glioblastoma. The sample consisted of blood, taken after dendritic cell vaccination. The CDR3 DNA sequence: TGCGCCAGCAGCCAAGATGTCTGGGGACAGGGATATGGCTACACCTTC. Translation gives CASSQDVWGQGYGYTF.